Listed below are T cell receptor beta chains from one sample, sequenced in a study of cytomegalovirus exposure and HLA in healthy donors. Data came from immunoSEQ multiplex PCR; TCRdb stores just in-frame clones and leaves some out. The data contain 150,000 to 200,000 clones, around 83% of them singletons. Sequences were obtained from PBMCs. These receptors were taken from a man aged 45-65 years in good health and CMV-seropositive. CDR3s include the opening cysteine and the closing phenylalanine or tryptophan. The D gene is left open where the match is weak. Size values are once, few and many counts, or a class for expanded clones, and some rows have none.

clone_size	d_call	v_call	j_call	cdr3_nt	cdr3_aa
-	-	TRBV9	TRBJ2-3	TGTGCCAGCAGCGCCGGAGGAACAGATACGCAGTATTTT	CASSAGGTDTQYF
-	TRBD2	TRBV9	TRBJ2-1	TGTGCCAGCAGCGGGACTAGCGGGACTGACACTGAGCAGTTCTTC	CASSGTSGTDTEQFF
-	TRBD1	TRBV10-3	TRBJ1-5	TGTGCCATCAGCGCGACAGGGGGCAATCAGCCCCAGCATTTT	CAISATGGNQPQHF
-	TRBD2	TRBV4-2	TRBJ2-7	TGTGCCAGCAGCCAAGAGAGGACTAGCGGGTACGAGCAGTACTTC	CASSQERTSGYEQYF
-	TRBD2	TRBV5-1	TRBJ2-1	TGCGCCAGCAGCCGCTCTTCAAGCGGGACGGACAATGAGCAGTTCTTC	CASSRSSSGTDNEQFF
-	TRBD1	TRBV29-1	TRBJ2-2	TGCAGCGTTGAGACAGGGGACACCGGGGAGCTGTTTTTT	CSVETGDTGELFF
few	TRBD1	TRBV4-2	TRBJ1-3	TGTGCCAGCAGCCCCCGGGACAGGGAGGTTTTCGGAAACACCATATATTTT	CASSPRDREVFGNTIYF
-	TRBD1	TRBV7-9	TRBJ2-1	TGTGCCAGCAGCCTCGACAGGGGGCAGTTCTTC	CASSLDRGQFF
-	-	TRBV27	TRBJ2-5	TGTGCCAGCAGTTTACTTGTTCGGGAGACCCAGTACTTC	CASSLLVRETQYF
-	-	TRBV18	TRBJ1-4	TGTGCCAGCTCAGAAATGACTGGGGGCCCAACTAATGAAAAACTGTTTTTT	CASSEMTGGPTNEKLFF
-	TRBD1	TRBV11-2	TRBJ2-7	TGTGCCAGCAGCTTAGCCGGGACAGGGTACGACGAGCAGTACTTC	CASSLAGTGYDEQYF
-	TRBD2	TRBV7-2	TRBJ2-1	TGTGCCAGCAGCTTAGTGGCGGGAGGGCCCCCCAGCTCCTACAATGAGCAGTTCTTC	CASSLVAGGPPSSYNEQFF
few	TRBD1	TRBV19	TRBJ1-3	TGTGCCGCACGGGACAGTTTCTTTGGAAACACCATATATTTT	CAARDSFFGNTIYF
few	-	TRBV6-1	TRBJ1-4	TGTGCCAGCAGACAGGGCCCTAATGAAAAACTGTTTTTT	CASRQGPNEKLFF
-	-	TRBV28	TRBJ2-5	TGTGCCAGCAGTACCATGACGGGACTGATCAGCTCCAAAGAGACCCAGTACTTC	CASSTMTGLISSKETQYF
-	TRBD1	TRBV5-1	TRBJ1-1	TGCGCCAGCAGCTTCGGACAGGCTGAAGCTTTCTTT	CASSFGQAEAFF
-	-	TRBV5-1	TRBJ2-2	TGCGCCAGCAGCGCCGAGAGCACCGGGGAGCTGTTTTTT	CASSAESTGELFF
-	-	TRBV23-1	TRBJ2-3	TGCGCCAGCAGCCCCTCGGACAGTCTCCGGACAGAACGTGAGAAGACAGATACGCAGTATTTT	CASSPSDSLRTEREKTDTQYF
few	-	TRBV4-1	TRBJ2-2	TGCGCCAGCAGCCAAGATCCGTCGGAGGGGGCAGTTAGCACCGGGGAGCTGTTTTTT	CASSQDPSEGAVSTGELFF
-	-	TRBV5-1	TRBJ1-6	TGCGCCAGCAGCTTGGTAGGGGAGGAGGGCTCACCCCTCCACTTT	CASSLVGEEGSPLHF
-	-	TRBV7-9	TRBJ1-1	TGTGCCAGCAGACAGCCAGGTGAAGTTGGTACTGAAGCTTTCTTT	CASRQPGEVGTEAFF
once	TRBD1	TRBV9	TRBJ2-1	TGTGCCAGCAGCGACAATCCGGGACAGGTAAACAATGAGCAGTTCTTC	CASSDNPGQVNNEQFF
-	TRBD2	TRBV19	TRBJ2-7	TGTGCCAGTAGTATGCAACTAGCGGGAGCCCTCCTGTTC	CASSMQLAGALLF
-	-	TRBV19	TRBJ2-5	TGTGCCAGTAGCCAAGGCGGGACAGTCCAAGAGACCCAGTACTTC	CASSQGGTVQETQYF
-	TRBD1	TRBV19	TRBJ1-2	TGTGCCAGTAGTATCTGGGGGACAGGGGGCTACACCTTC	CASSIWGTGGYTF
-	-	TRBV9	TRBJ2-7	TGTGCCAGCAGCGTAGTAGCGGCAAACATCTACGAGCAGTACTTC	CASSVVAANIYEQYF
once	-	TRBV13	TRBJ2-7	TGTGCCAGCAGCCCCGCGGGGCCTTCCGACTACGAGCAGTACTTC	CASSPAGPSDYEQYF
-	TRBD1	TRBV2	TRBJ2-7	TGTGCCAGCAGCTATGGACAGGGCTTTACCTACGAGCAGTACTTC	CASSYGQGFTYEQYF
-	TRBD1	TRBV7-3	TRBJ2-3	TGTGCCAGCAGCTTAGTCGGACAGGGCGGTACGCAGTATTTT	CASSLVGQGGTQYF
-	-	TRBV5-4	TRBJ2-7	TGTGCCAGCAGCTTTCAGGGGAGCTCCTACGAGCAGTACTTC	CASSFQGSSYEQYF
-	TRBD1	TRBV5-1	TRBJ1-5	TGCGCCAGCAGCTTGGGGCCAGGGGGAGAGCAGCCCCAGCATTTT	CASSLGPGGEQPQHF
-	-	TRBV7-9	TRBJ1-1	TGTGCCTACGAGACGGAGACTTCTGAAGCTTTCTTT	CAYETETSEAFF
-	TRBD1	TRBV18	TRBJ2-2	TGTGCCAGCTCACCGCGAGGGACAGGGGGCGGCACCGGGGAGCTGTTTTTT	CASSPRGTGGGTGELFF
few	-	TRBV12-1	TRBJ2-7	TGTGCCAGCAGCTTAATTATTGGGTTGGGGACAGGGGACAACGAGCAGTACTTC	CASSLIIGLGTGDNEQYF
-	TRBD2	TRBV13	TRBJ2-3	TGTGCCAGCAGCTTATCCAGCGGGAGGGCCCCAGATACGCAGTATTTT	CASSLSSGRAPDTQYF
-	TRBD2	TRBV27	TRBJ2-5	TGTGCCAGCAGTACTAGCGGGGGGCCGAGGGAGACCCAGTACTTC	CASSTSGGPRETQYF
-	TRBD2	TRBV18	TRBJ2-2	TGTGCCAGTCCCAAAGCGGGAGGGCACAACACCGGGGAGCTGTTTTTT	CASPKAGGHNTGELFF
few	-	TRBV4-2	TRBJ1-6	TGTGCCAGCAGCCAACTGGGACTCCTCGATAATTCACCCCTCCACTTT	CASSQLGLLDNSPLHF
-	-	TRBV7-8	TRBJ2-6	TGTGCCAGCCAAACCCCGGGAGCGGCATTCTCTGGGGCCAACGTCCTGACTTTC	CASQTPGAAFSGANVLTF
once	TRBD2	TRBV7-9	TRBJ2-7	TGTGCCAGCAGCTTATTAACTAGCGGATCCTCCTACGAGCAGTACTTC	CASSLLTSGSSYEQYF
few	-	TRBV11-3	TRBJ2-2	TGTGCCAGCAGCGAGAAGCGAACCGGGGAGCTGTTTTTT	CASSEKRTGELFF
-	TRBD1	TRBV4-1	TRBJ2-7	TGCGCCAGCAGCCAGTCCGGGACAGGGAGTATAGAGCAGTACTTC	CASSQSGTGSIEQYF
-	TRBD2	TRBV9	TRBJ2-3	TGTGCCAGCAGCGTATCGGGCAGCGGGAGCAAATTAGATACGCAGTATTTT	CASSVSGSGSKLDTQYF
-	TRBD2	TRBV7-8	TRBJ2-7	TGTGCCAGCAGCTTAGCGCTTGGGGAGGGCTACGAGCAGTACTTC	CASSLALGEGYEQYF
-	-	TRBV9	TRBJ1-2	TGTGCCAGCAGCGTAGACCAGGGCCCAAACTATGGCTACACCTTC	CASSVDQGPNYGYTF